The 20 T cell receptor beta chains below all came from one sample that was sequenced in a study of T cells in Graves' hyperthyroidism and ophthalmopathy. From RNA transcripts, TCR beta CDR3 regions were amplified. First-round RT-PCR with HTBI primers amplified the TCR CDR3 region. Via MiXCR, TCRdb re-called the multiplex PCR reads, giving one row per CDR3 protein. The sample holds 300,000 to 450,000 distinct CDR3 sequences, 15% to 18% seen once. Sequences were obtained from blood. The origin of the receptors is a young woman with Graves' hyperthyroidism that later progressed to Graves' ophthalmopathy.

This clonotype was counted only a few times. This chain joins TRBV19 and TRBJ1-1; 8 bases agree with TRBD1. V shed 7 bases and J 1 base; nucleotides not matched to a gene: 14. The CDR3 consists of 17 residues. Germline lookup yields CDR1 LNHDA and CDR2 SQIVND (reference sequence). The CDR3 DNA reads as TGTGCCAGTACTCCTAATTCAGGGGGCAATTGGAACACTGAAGCTTTCTTT. Translating gives CASTPNSGGNWNTEAFF.

This clonotype was recorded at least ten times. The rearrangement joins TRBV20-1 to TRBJ2-5, with 12 nucleotides matching TRBD1. The CDR3 consists of 20 residues. Germline-derived CDR1 and CDR2 are DFQATT and SNEGSKA (reference sequence). V was clipped by 3 bases and J by 2 bases; unmatched bases: 19. This CDR3 is CSARTKPGQGALFTQETQYF. DNA for the CDR3: TGCAGTGCTAGGACGAAACCGGGACAGGGGGCGCTTTTCACTCAAGAGACCCAGTACTTC.

This clonotype was seen many times. The chain joins TRBV20-1 to TRBJ2-1; TRBD2 aligns across 7 bases. This CDR3 spans 13 amino acids. V gave up 2 bases and J gave up 3 bases; unmatched junction bases: 1. The germline gives CDR1 DFQATT, CDR2 SNEGSKA (reference sequence). The CDR3 nucleotides read TGCAGTGCTAGATCGGGAGGCTACAATGAGCAGTTCTTC. It translates to CSARSGGYNEQFF.

Ten or more counts support this clonotype. CDR3 loop: CASSPRTGGIGELFF. The CDR3 coding sequence is TGTGCCAGCAGTCCAAGGACAGGGGGCATCGGGGAGCTGTTTTTT. The chain links TRBV2 to TRBJ2-2; 11 nucleotides match TRBD1. CDR3 length: 15 residues. The germline V gene encodes CDR1 SNHLY and CDR2 FYNNEI. Germline trimming cut 5 bases from V and 7 bases from J; bases unmatched to any gene: 6.

At least ten counts were recorded for this clonotype. This chain uses TRBV14 with TRBJ2-5; possibly TRBD1 or TRBD2 for D (5 bases each). This CDR3 region has 18 residues. Looked up from germline, CDR1 is SGHDN and CDR2 is FVKESK. The germline V and J ends were trimmed by 4 bases and 1 base, with 22 bases remaining between them. The CDR3 loop is CASSPDWTRGVVQETQYF. The CDR3 DNA reads TGTGCCAGCAGCCCGGACTGGACGAGAGGGGTGGTCCAAGAGACCCAGTACTTC.

This clonotype was observed a handful of times. This chain links TRBV9 with TRBJ1-6, with 8 bases matching TRBD1. Germline V gene data show CDR1 as SGDLS and CDR2 as YYNGEE. Trimming took 0 bases from V and 7 from J; bases not matched to a gene: 6. The CDR3 spans 16 residues. The CDR3 DNA follows: TGTGCCAGCAGCGTAGGTGACAGGGGTCTCAATTCACCCCTCCACTTT. This codes for CASSVGDRGLNSPLHF.

This clonotype was picked up a small number of times. The rearrangement links TRBV19 to TRBJ2-1; TRBD1 might be the D (6 bases). V was clipped by 3 bases and J by 0 bases, with 9 bases between them. Germline CDR1 and CDR2: LNHDA and SQIVND (reference sequence). The CDR3 runs to 15 residues. The CDR3 bases are TGTGCCAGTAGTATCGACAGGAGCTCCTACAATGAGCAGTTCTTC. It specifies CASSIDRSSYNEQFF.

This clonotype showed up just a few times. The V and J genes are TRBV5-1 and TRBJ2-5; 10 bases map to TRBD2. The CDR3 has 16 amino acids. With 1 base clipped from V and 5 bases from J, the junction kept 8 bases outside the gene matches. The germline CDR1 and CDR2 sequences are SGHRS and YFSETQ. CDR3 amino acids: CASSLSVAGGAETQYF. For the CDR3, the DNA is TGCGCCAGCAGCTTGTCGGTAGCGGGAGGTGCTGAGACCCAGTACTTC.

This clonotype was found many times. The chain's CDR3 is CSVIYEQETQYF. The CDR3, as DNA: TGCAGCGTTATATACGAGCAAGAGACCCAGTACTTC. V usage is TRBV29-1 and J usage is TRBJ2-5; D ambiguous. The V and J ends lost 5 bases and 2 bases respectively, with 9 bases between them. CDR3 length equals 12 residues. CDR1 and CDR2 (germline): SQVTM, ANQGSEA.

This clonotype occurred a few times. The V and J genes are TRBV29-1 and TRBJ2-3; 7 bases agree with TRBD1. J lost 5 bases, V lost 3 bases, and 14 bases had no gene match. The germline gives CDR1 SQVTM, CDR2 ANQGSEA. The CDR3 loop spans 16 amino acids. As DNA, the CDR3 is TGCAGCGTTGACGGTACAGGGGCCTACCCAGGAGATACGCAGTATTTT. Its translation: CSVDGTGAYPGDTQYF.

Details on this clonotype: A read error may be the cause here, since a much bigger clone is one base away. This chain connects TRBV2 to TRBJ2-7; D not resolved. CDR1 and CDR2 (germline): SNHLY, FYNNEI. V was clipped by 3 bases and J by 7 bases, with 10 bases between them. CDR3 length: 12 amino acids. The DNA of the CDR3 is TGTGCCAGCAGTGATCGGCGTATTGAGCAGTACTTC. Residues: CASSDRRIEQYF.

The rearrangement joins TRBV9 to TRBJ2-2; TRBD2 matches 10 bases. V was pared by 1 base and J by 2 bases, with 5 bases of the junction left unmatched. The CDR3 length is 17 residues. Germline V lookup: CDR1 SGDLS, CDR2 YYNGEE. CDR3 nucleotide sequence: TGTGCCAGCAGCGTAACAAGCGGGAGGGCCAACACCGGGGAGCTGTTTTTT. Its protein product is CASSVTSGRANTGELFF.

There are many counts of this clonotype. This chain links TRBV11-1 with TRBJ1-2; D gene ambiguous. Trimming removed 1 base from V and 4 bases from J, with 7 bases in between. The CDR3 covers 13 residues. CDR1 and CDR2 from the germline V gene are SGHAT and FQDESV (reference sequence). The CDR3 spells CASSLGGSYGYTF. The CDR3 DNA is TGTGCCAGCAGCTTAGGAGGTTCCTATGGCTACACCTTC.

This chain links TRBV5-4 with TRBJ2-7; weak D call: TRBD1 (6 bases). V shed 2 bases and J shed 5 bases, with 14 bases lying between them. The germline V gene has CDR1 SGHNT and CDR2 YYREEE (reference sequence). The CDR3 length is 14 residues. The CDR3: CASSLPGVADEQYF. The CDR3 DNA reads as TGTGCCAGCAGCTTACCAGGGGTTGCCGACGAGCAGTACTTC.

This clonotype was recorded at least ten times. The CDR3 reads CSAQRQGGETQYF. The CDR3 nucleotides are TGCAGTGCCCAACGACAGGGTGGGGAGACCCAGTACTTC. V usage is TRBV20-1 and J usage is TRBJ2-5, with TRBD1 identical over 7 bases. Unmatched junction bases numbered 9, after V lost 6 bases and J lost 5 bases. This CDR3 is built from 13 residues. Germline V gives CDR1 DFQATT, CDR2 SNEGSKA (reference sequence).

At least ten counts were recorded for this clonotype. The V and J genes are TRBV6-2 or TRBV6-3 and TRBJ2-3; 9 positions agree with TRBD1. Germline values: CDR1 MNHEY, CDR2 SVGEGT. CDR3 length: 16 amino acids. The ends lost 2 bases at V and 5 bases at J; junction bases unmatched: 8. The CDR3 DNA sequence: TGTGCCAGCAGTTACCCACCGGGACAGGGTCAAGATACGCAGTATTTT. Translating gives CASSYPPGQGQDTQYF.

This clonotype was observed many times. The V and J genes are TRBV7-2 and TRBJ2-7; TRBD1 matches 11 bases. The CDR3 contains 15 residues. The V gene end was trimmed by 5 bases and the J gene end by 6 bases; junction bases not matched to a gene: 9. Germline V lookup: CDR1 SGHTA, CDR2 FQGNSA. The CDR3 sequence: CASSPRTGGGREQYF. The CDR3 DNA is TGTGCCAGCAGCCCGAGGACAGGGGGCGGTCGCGAGCAGTACTTC.

This clonotype was counted ten times or more. V is TRBV15 and J is TRBJ2-1; D is ambiguous. V was cut by 0 bases and J by 5 bases, with 5 bases left in between. CDR3 length equals 13 residues. Germline values: CDR1 LNHNV, CDR2 YYDKDF (reference sequence). CDR3 loop: CATSRDRNNEQFF. In nucleotides, the CDR3 is TGTGCCACCAGCAGAGACCGCAACAATGAGCAGTTCTTC.

Many counts were recorded for this clonotype. Written as DNA, the CDR3 is TGTGCCAGCAGTTACGTAGCGGGAGGGCCCCCGGATACGCAGTATTTT. This sequence encodes CASSYVAGGPPDTQYF. The V call is TRBV6-2 or TRBV6-3, the J call TRBJ2-3; 11 nucleotides match TRBD2. J lost 6 bases, V lost 2 bases, and 7 bases had no gene match. Germline CDR1 is MNHEY and CDR2 is SVGEGT. This CDR3 is 16 amino acids long.

The sample holds many counts of this clonotype. The gene calls are TRBV2 and TRBJ2-1; D unresolved. This CDR3 region has 14 residues. Germline assignment: CDR1 SNHLY and CDR2 FYNNEI. Trimming pared 8 bases from V and 7 bases from J, leaving 18 bases between. The CDR3 DNA sequence: TGTGCCAGCGCCCTCGGGCTGGGTGGGAATGAGCAGTTCTTC. Its protein product is CASALGLGGNEQFF.